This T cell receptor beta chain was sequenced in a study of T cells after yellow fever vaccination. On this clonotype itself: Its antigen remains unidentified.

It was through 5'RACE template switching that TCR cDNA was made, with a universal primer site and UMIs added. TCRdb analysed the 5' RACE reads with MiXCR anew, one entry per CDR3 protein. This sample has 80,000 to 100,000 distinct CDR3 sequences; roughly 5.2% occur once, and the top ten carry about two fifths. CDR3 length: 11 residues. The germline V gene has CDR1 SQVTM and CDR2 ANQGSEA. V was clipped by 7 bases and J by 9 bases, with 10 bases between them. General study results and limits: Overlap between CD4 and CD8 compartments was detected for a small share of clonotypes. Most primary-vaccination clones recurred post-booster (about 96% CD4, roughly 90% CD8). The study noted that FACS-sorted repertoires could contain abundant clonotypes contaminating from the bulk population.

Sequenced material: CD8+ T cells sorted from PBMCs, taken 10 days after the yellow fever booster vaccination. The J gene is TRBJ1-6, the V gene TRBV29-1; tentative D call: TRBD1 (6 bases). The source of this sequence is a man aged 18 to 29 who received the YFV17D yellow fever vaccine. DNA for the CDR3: TGCAGCGCAGGGGAAGGTTCACCCCTCCACTTT. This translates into CSAGEGSPLHF.